Presented here are 10 T cell receptor beta chains from one specimen sequenced in a study of OX40 agonist ivuxolimab in advanced cancers. Only in-frame clones appear in the TCRdb table, and some are missing; sequencing was by immunoSEQ multiplex PCR. The sample consists of under 25,000 clones, about 88% of them appearing once. This material consisted of CD4+ or CD8+ T cells sorted from blood, taken in a trial of the OX40 agonist ivuxolimab. The receptors stem from an adult with an advanced solid tumor such as melanoma, head and neck, liver or kidney cancer.

V and J are TRBV28 and TRBJ2-3, with a tentative D call TRBD2 (5 bases). CDR1 and CDR2 from the germline V gene are MDHEN and SYDVKM. The V gene lost 3 bases and the J gene lost 1 base, with 8 bases spanning the gap. This CDR3 comprises 14 residues. The CDR3 sequence: CASSFISGTDTQYF. CDR3 DNA sequence: TGTGCCAGCAGTTTTATTAGCGGCACAGATACGCAGTATTTT.

The chain uses TRBV28 and TRBJ2-1; TRBD1 or TRBD2 may be the D gene (5 bases each). V lost 2 bases to trimming and J lost 1 base, with 18 bases between them. Germline loops: CDR1 MDHEN, CDR2 SYDVKM. The CDR3 length is 18 residues. The CDR3 DNA follows: TGTGCCAGCAGTTTAGAGGGGTTCCAAGATAAGTCCTACAATGAGCAGTTCTTC. It specifies CASSLEGFQDKSYNEQFF.

The V call is TRBV4-3, the J call TRBJ2-1; either TRBD1 or TRBD2 may fit D (5 bases each). Per germline, CDR1 LGHNA and CDR2 YSLEER. The CDR3 length is 16 residues. V lost 4 bases and J 10 bases, leaving 23 bases between the germline ends. The CDR3 sequence is CASSPLPGTALKEQFF. CDR3 in DNA: TGCGCCAGCAGCCCCCTCCCCGGGACCGCCCTGAAGGAGCAGTTCTTC.

The V call is TRBV5-6, the J call TRBJ2-3; 8 bases map to TRBD2. Germline CDR1 SGHDT, CDR2 YYEEEE. Losses at the gene ends were 4 bases for V and 1 base for J; bases not matched to a gene: 5. CDR3 size: 15 residues. CDR3 amino acids: CASSGGRGGTDTQYF. CDR3 nucleotides: TGTGCCAGCAGCGGGGGGCGGGGGGGCACAGATACGCAGTATTTT.

V and J are TRBV2 and TRBJ1-2; D is possibly TRBD1 (5 bases). This CDR3 is built from 11 residues. V lost 7 bases, J lost 4 bases, and 7 bases lay in between. Germline lookup yields CDR1 SNHLY and CDR2 FYNNEI. The CDR3 region has the DNA TGTGCCAGCAAGGGGACCTATGGCTACACCTTC. Translated: CASKGTYGYTF. Drawing the rest from reference TRBV2 and TRBJ1-2, the complete variable domain is EPEVTQTPSHQVTQMGQEVILRCVPISNHLYFYWYRQILGQKVEFLVSFYNNEISEKSEIFDDQFSVERPDGSNFTLKIRSTKLEDSAMYFCASKGTYGYTFGSGTRLTVV.

CDR3 nucleotide sequence: TGTGCCAGCAGCTTAGGACTTAACCCCAATGAGCAGTTCTTC. It is translated as CASSLGLNPNEQFF. The chain has TRBV11-1 and TRBJ2-1, with D hard to call. The germline V and J ends were trimmed by 1 base and 6 bases, with 10 bases remaining between them. The CDR3 spans 14 residues. Germline lookup yields CDR1 SGHAT and CDR2 FQDESV (reference sequence).

This chain joins TRBV14 and TRBJ1-2, with 8 bases aligning to TRBD1. There are 15 residues in the CDR3. Germline CDR1 is SGHDN and CDR2 is FVKESK. With V trimmed by 1 base and J by 3 bases, 4 bases remained unmatched. The CDR3 loop is CASSQGAGGYYGYTF. The DNA for the CDR3 is TGTGCCAGCAGCCAAGGGGCAGGGGGCTACTATGGCTACACCTTC.

The genes are TRBV29-1 and TRBJ1-1; D ambiguous. V gave up 3 bases and J gave up 1 base, with 0 bases separating them. Germline loops: CDR1 SQVTM, CDR2 ANQGSEA. This CDR3 has 10 residues. The CDR3, as DNA: TGCAGCGTTGAGAACACTGAAGCTTTCTTT. Translation: CSVENTEAFF.

The CDR3 protein is CATGGVHTGQDPEAFF. CDR3 in DNA: TGTGCCACCGGTGGGGTTCATACTGGACAGGACCCTGAAGCTTTCTTT. The V gene is TRBV19, the J gene TRBJ1-1, with 7 bases aligning to TRBD1. The CDR3 contains 16 residues. V trimming: 10 bases; J trimming: 6 bases; junction bases outside the gene matches: 20. Germline V gene lookup returns CDR1 LNHDA and CDR2 SQIVND (reference sequence).

V is TRBV6-1 and J is TRBJ2-7; D remains unclear. CDR1 MNHNS and CDR2 SASEGT come from the germline V gene. V shed 4 bases and J shed 2 bases, with 9 bases lying between them. The CDR3 sequence is 13 residues long. CDR3 region: CASSGGIAYEQYF. CDR3 in DNA: TGTGCCAGCAGTGGGGGAATTGCCTACGAGCAGTACTTC.